This record covers a single T cell receptor (beta chain). CDR3 size: 13 residues. Trimming at V came to 5 bases and at J to 11 bases, leaving 8 bases not matched to a gene. Germline V lookup: CDR1 SGHTA, CDR2 FQGTGA. The data were taken from a study of shared clonotypes between healthy human individuals. Sequencing used immunoSEQ multiplex PCR; TCRdb keeps in-frame clones, though not all of them. The sample carries about 2.3 million clones, 90% to 95% recorded once. The chain carries TRBV7-3 and TRBJ1-4; 7 nucleotides align to TRBD1. Sequencing was carried out using naive CD4+ T cells from PBMCs. Subset specified: CD45RA+ positively selected. The sequence was collected from a young man in good health. Some clones in this sample may be carry-over from other donors' samples. The CDR3 DNA reads as TGTGCCAGCAGCACGCGACAGGGTGGGAAACTGTTTTTT. Translated, it gives CASSTRQGGKLFF.